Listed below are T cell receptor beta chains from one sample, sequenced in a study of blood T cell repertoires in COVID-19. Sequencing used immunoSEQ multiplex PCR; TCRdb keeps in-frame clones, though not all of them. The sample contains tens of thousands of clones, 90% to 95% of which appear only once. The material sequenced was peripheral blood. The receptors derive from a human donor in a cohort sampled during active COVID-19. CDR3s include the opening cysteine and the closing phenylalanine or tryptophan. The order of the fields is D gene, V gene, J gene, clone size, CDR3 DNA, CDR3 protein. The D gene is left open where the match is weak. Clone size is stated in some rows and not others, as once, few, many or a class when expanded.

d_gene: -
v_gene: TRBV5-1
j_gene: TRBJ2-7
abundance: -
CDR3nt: TGCGCCAGCAGCTTGGGTGTAGGTGGGGGGACTGGGTCATACGAGCAGTACTTC
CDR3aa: CASSLGVGGGTGSYEQYF

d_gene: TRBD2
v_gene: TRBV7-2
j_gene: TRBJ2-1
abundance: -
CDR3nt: TGTGCCAGCAGCTCCGGACTAGCGGGGTCCTTACACAATGAGCAGTTCTTC
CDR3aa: CASSSGLAGSLHNEQFF

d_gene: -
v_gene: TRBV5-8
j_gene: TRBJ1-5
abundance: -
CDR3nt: TGTGCCAGCAGCTTTTATAATCAGCCCCAGCATTTT
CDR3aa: CASSFYNQPQHF

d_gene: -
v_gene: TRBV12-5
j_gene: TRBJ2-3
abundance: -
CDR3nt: TGTGCTAGTGGTCCCCCGTTCAGGTCCACAGATACGCAGTATTTT
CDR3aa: CASGPPFRSTDTQYF

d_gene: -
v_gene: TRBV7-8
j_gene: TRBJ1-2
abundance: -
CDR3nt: TGTGCCAGCAGCCCCCGTTCGGTCTATTCAGCGAGGTATGGCTACACCTTC
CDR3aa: CASSPRSVYSARYGYTF

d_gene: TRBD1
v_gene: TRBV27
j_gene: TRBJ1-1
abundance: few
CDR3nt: TGTGCCAGCAGTTTACAGACAGGGTCCAACACTGAAGCTTTCTTT
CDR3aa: CASSLQTGSNTEAFF

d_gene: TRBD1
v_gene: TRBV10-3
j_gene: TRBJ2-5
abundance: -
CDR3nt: TGTGCCATCAGTGAGCCTGGGACAGCTCAAGAGACCCAGTACTTC
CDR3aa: CAISEPGTAQETQYF

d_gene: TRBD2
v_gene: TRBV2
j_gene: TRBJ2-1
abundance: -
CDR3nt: TGTGCCGGCCGGGACTACTCCTACAATGAGCAGTTCTTC
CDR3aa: CAGRDYSYNEQFF

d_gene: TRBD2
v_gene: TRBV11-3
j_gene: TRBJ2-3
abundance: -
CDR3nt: TGTGCCAGCAGCTTCGGAGCGGGGGGGTCCACAGATACGCAGTATTTT
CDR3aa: CASSFGAGGSTDTQYF

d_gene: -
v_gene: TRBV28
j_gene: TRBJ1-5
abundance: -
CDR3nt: TGTGCCAGCAGCACGACAGACAATCAGCCCCAGCATTTT
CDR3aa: CASSTTDNQPQHF

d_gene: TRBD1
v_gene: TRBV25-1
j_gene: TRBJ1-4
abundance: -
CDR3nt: TGTGCCAGCAGTGAGGGACAGGGGGCAGGAGAAAAACTGTTTTTT
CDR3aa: CASSEGQGAGEKLFF

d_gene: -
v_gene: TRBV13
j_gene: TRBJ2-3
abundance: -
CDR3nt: TGTGCCAGCAGCTTTCCGGCGGGGGCAGGGGATACGCAGTATTTT
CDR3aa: CASSFPAGAGDTQYF

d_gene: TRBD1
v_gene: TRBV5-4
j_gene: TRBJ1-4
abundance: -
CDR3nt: TGTGCCAGCAGCCGGCAGGGGGACAGGCCCTTTTTT
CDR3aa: CASSRQGDRPFF

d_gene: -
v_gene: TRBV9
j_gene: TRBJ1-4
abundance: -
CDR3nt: TGTGCCAGCAGCTCACAGCCGCGTAATGAAAAACTGTTTTTT
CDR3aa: CASSSQPRNEKLFF

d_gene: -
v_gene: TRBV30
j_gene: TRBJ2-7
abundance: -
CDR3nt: TGTGCCTGGAGTGCCAACCGAGGACAGCCTGAACGTGACGAGCAGTACTTC
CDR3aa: CAWSANRGQPERDEQYF

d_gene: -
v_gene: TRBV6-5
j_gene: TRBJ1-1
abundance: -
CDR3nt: TGTGCCAGCAAAAGGACAGTGAACACTGAAGCTTTCTTT
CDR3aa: CASKRTVNTEAFF